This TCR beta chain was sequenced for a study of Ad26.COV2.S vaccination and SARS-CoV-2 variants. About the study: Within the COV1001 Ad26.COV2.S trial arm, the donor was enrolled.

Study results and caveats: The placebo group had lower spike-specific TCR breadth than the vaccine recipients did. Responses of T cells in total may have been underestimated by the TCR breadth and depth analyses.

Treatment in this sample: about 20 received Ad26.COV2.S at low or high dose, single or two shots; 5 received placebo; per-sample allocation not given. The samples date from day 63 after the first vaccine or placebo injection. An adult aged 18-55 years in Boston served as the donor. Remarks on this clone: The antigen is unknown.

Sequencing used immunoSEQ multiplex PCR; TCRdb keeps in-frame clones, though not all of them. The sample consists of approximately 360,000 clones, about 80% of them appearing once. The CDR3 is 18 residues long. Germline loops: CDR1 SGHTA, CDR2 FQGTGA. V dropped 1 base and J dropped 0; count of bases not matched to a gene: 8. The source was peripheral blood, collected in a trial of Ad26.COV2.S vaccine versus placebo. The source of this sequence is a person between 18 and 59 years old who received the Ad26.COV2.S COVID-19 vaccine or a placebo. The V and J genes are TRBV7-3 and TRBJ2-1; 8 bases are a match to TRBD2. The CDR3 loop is CASSLRGPAGVSYNEQFF. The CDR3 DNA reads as TGTGCCAGCAGCTTAAGGGGTCCAGCGGGGGTCTCCTACAATGAGCAGTTCTTC.